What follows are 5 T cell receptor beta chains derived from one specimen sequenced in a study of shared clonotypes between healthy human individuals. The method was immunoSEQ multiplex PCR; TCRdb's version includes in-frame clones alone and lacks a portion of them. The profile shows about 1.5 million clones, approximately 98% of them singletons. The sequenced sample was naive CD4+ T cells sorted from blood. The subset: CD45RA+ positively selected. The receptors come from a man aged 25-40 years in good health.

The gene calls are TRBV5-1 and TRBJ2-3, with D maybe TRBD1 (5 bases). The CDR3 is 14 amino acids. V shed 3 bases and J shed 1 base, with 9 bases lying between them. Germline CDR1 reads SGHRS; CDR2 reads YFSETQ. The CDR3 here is CASSSDSRTDTQYF. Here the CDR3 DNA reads TGCGCCAGCAGCTCCGACAGCCGCACAGATACGCAGTATTTT.

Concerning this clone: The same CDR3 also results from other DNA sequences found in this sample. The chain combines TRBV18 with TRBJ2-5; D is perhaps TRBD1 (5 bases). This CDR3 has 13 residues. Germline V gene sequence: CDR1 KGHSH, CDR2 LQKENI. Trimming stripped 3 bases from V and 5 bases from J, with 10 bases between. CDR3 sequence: CASSPPGLETQYF. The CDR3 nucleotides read TGTGCCAGCTCACCCCCAGGGTTGGAGACCCAGTACTTC.

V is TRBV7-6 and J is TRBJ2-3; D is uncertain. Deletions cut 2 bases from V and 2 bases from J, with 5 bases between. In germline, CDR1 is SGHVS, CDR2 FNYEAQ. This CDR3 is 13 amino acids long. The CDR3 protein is CASSLTDTDTQYF. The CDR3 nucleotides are TGTGCCAGCAGCTTAACTGACACAGATACGCAGTATTTT.

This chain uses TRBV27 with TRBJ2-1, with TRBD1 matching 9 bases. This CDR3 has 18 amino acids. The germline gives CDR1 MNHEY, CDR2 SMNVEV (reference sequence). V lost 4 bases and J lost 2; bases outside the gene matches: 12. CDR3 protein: CASSSSPGTGITYNEQFF. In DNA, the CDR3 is TGTGCCAGCAGTTCCAGTCCCGGGACAGGGATCACCTACAATGAGCAGTTCTTC.

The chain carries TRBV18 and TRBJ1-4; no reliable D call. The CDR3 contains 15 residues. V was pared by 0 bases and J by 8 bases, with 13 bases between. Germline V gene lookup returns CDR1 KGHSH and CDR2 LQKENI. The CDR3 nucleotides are TGTGCCAGCTCACCACCCGGCCCAGACGGGGAAAAACTGTTTTTT. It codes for CASSPPGPDGEKLFF.